This T cell receptor beta chain stems from a study of shared clonotypes between healthy human individuals. This CDR3 region has 17 residues. The germline gives CDR1 SGHVS, CDR2 FNYEAQ. Trimming removed 2 bases from V and 1 base from J; junction bases left unmatched: 6. Repertoires were generated with immunoSEQ multiplex PCR, while TCRdb's copy carries only in-frame clones and drops some. The profile covers millions of clones, with about 95% appearing a single time and about 1.1% taken by the ten largest. CD45RO-negative, CCR7-positively selected cells formed the naive CD8 fraction, excluding terminally differentiated effector memory CD45RA+ cells.

The source material was naive CD8+ T cells sorted from blood. The TCR was taken from a man younger than 35 in good health. V usage is TRBV7-6 and J usage is TRBJ2-3; TRBD2 aligns across 10 bases. The CDR3 coding sequence is TGTGCCAGCAGCTTAAGCCTCCTAGCGGGGGGCACAGATACGCAGTATTTT. It specifies CASSLSLLAGGTDTQYF.